This record concerns one T cell receptor beta chain sequence. Its antigen is still unknown. This specimen comes from a study of monozygotic twins with inflammatory bowel disease. Study-level points and caveats: Healthy twins showed more clonotype sharing with others than IBD patients, especially patients with disease activity. The study found lower TCRbeta diversity (inverse Simpson) in IBD patients than in healthy co-twins.

Whole blood that had not undergone T cell sorting provided the isolated total RNA. Via template switching, UMIs carrying a 6-nucleotide sample barcode were introduced. Reprocessing the 5' RACE reads, TCRdb reports a single entry for every CDR3 protein and omits DNA. The data include fewer than 550,000 distinct CDR3 sequences; the top ten clones carry 2.4%. From germline, CDR1 is SGHKS and CDR2 YYEKEE (reference sequence). This CDR3 contains 15 residues. The sample consisted of blood. This sequence joins TRBV5-5 and TRBJ2-4. The clonotype comes from a human donor with ulcerative colitis or Crohn's disease, or a healthy co-twin of an affected twin (not recorded which). CDR3: CASSLAVSAKNIQYF.